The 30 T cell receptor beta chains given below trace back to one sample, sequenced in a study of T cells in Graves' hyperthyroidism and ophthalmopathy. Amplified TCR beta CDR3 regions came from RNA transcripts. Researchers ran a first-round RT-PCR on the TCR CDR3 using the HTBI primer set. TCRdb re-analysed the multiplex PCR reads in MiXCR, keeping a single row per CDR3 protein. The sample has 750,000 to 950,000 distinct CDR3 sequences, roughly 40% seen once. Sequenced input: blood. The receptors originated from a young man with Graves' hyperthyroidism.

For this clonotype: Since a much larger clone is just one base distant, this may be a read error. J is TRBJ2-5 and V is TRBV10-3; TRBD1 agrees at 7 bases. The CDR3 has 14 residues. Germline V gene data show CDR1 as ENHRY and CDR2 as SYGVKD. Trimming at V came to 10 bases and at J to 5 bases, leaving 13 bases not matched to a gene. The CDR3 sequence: CASTPDRSHETQYF. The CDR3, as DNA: TGTGCCAGCACTCCGGACAGGTCCCATGAGACCCAGTACTTC.

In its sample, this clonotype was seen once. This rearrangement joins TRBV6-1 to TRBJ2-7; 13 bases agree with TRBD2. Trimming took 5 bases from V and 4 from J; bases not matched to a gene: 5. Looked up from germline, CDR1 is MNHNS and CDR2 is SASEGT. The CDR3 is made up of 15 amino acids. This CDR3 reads CASSQTSGGLYEQYF. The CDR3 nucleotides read TGTGCCAGCAGTCAGACTAGCGGGGGGTTATACGAGCAGTACTTC.

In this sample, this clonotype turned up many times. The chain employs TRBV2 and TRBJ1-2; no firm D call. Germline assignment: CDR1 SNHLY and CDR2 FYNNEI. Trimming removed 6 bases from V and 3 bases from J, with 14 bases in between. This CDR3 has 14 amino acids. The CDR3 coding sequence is TGTGCCAGCAGACCGGAGCCAGCCTACTATGGCTACACCTTC. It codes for CASRPEPAYYGYTF.

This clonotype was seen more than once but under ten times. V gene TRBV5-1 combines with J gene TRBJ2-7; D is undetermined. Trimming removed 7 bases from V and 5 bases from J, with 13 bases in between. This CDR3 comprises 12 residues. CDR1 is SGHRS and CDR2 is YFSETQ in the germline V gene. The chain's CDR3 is CASRKGSHEQYF. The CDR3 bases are TGCGCCAGCCGGAAAGGTTCGCACGAGCAGTACTTC.

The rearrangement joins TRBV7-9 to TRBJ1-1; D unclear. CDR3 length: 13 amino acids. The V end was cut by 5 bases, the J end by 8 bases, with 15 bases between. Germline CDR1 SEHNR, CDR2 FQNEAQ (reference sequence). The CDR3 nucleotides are TGTGCCAGCAGCCATCACGTGACGGAAGAAGCTTTCTTT. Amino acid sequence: CASSHHVTEEAFF.

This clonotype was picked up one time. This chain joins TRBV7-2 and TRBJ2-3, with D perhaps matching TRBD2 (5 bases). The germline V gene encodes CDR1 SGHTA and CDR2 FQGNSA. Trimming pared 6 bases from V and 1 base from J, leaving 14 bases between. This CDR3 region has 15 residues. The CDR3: CASRSQARGTDTQYF. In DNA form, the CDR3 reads TGTGCCAGCAGGTCCCAGGCGCGGGGCACAGATACGCAGTATTTT. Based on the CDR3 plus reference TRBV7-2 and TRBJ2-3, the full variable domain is GAGVSQSPSNKVTEKGKDVELRCDPISGHTALYWYRQSLGQGLEFLIYFQGNSAPDKSGLPSDRFSAERTGGSVSTLTIQRTQQEDSAVYLCASRSQARGTDTQYFGPGTRLTVL.

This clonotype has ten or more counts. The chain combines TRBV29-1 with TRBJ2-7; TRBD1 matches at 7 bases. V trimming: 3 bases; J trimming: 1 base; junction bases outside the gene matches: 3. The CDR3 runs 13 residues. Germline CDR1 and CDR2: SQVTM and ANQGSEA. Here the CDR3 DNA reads TGCAGCGTTGATGAGGGGGCGTCCTACGAGCAGTACTTC. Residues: CSVDEGASYEQYF.

CDR3 in amino acids: CSSGTGALDQHF. The CDR3 coding sequence is TGCAGCTCCGGGACAGGGGCCCTTGACCAGCATTTT. V is TRBV29-1 and J is TRBJ1-5, with 10 bases aligning to TRBD1. Germline loops: CDR1 SQVTM, CDR2 ANQGSEA. This CDR3 region has 12 residues. V trimming: 8 bases; J trimming: 12 bases; junction bases outside the gene matches: 10.

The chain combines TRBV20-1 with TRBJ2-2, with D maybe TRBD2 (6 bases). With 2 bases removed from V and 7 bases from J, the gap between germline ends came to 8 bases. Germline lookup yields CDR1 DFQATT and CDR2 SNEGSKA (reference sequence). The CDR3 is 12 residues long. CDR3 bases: TGCAGTGCTAGACCGACTAGCGGGGAGCTGTTTTTT. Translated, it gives CSARPTSGELFF.

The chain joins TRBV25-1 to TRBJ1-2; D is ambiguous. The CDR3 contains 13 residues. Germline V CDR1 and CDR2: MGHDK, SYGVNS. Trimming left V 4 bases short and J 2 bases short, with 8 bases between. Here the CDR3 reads CASSGPPNYGYTF. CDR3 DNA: TGTGCCAGCAGTGGCCCCCCCAACTATGGCTACACCTTC.

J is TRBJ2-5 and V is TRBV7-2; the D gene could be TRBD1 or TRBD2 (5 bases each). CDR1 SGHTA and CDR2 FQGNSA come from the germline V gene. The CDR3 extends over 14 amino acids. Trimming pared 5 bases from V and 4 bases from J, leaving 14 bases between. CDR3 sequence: CASSLEEGPETQYF. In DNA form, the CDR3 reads TGTGCCAGCAGCCTCGAAGAGGGGCCAGAGACCCAGTACTTC.

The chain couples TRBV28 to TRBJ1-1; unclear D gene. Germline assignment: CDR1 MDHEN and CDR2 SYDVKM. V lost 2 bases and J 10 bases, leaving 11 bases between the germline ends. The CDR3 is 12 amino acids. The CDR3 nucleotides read TGTGCCAGCAGTTTAGCGCAGGCGGCAGCTTTCTTT. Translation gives CASSLAQAAAFF.

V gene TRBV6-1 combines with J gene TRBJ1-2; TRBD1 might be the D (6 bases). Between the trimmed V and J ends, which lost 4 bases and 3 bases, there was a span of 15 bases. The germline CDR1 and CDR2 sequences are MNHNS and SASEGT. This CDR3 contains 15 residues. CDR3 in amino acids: CASSVTRRGDYGYTF. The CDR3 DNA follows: TGTGCCAGCAGTGTTACCCGAAGGGGGGACTATGGCTACACCTTC.

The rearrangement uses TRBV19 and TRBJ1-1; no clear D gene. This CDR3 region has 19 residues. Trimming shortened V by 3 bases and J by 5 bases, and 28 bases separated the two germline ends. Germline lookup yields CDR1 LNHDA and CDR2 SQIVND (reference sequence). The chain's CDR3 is CASSILLTTATYLETEAFF. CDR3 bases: TGTGCCAGTAGTATCCTCCTTACGACCGCGACCTATTTGGAAACTGAAGCTTTCTTT.

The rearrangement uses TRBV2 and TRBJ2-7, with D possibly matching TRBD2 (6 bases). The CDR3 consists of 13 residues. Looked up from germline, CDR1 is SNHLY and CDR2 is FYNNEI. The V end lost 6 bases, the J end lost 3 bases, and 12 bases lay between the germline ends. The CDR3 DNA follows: TGTGCCAGCAGCCGGACGGAGGGCTACGAGCAGTACTTC. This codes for CASSRTEGYEQYF.

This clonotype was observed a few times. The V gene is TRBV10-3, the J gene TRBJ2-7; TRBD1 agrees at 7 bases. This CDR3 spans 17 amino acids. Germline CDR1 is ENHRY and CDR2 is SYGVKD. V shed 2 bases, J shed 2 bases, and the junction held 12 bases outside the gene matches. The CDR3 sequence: CAISEPPTGSSTYEQYF. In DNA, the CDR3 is TGTGCCATCAGTGAGCCCCCGACAGGGTCAAGCACCTACGAGCAGTACTTC.

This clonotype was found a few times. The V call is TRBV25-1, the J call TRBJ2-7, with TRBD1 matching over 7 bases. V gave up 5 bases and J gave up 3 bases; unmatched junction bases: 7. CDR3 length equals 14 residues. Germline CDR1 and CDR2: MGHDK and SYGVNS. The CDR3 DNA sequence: TGTGCCAGCAGTCCGTACAGGGGTAGCTACGAGCAGTACTTC. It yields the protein CASSPYRGSYEQYF.

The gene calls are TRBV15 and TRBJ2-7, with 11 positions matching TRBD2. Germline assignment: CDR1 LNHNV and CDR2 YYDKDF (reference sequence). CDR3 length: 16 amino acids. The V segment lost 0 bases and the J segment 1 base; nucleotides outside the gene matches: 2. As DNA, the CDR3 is TGTGCCACCAGCAGAGATCTAGCGGGAGGTTCCTACGAGCAGTACTTC. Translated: CATSRDLAGGSYEQYF.

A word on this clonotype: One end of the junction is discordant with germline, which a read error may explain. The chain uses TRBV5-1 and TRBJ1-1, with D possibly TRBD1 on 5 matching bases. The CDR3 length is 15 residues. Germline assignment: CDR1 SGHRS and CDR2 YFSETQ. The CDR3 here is CASTLSDSRNTEAFF. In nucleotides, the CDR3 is TGCGCCAGCACCTTGTCTGACAGCAGGAACACTGAAGCTTTCTTT.

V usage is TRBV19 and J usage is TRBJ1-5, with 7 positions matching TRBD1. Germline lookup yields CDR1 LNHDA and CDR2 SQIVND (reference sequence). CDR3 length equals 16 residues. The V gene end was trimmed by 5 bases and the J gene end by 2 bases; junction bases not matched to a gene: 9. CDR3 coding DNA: TGTGCCAGTAGTCCTTCCGGGACAGTGGGCAATCAGCCCCAGCATTTT. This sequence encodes CASSPSGTVGNQPQHF.

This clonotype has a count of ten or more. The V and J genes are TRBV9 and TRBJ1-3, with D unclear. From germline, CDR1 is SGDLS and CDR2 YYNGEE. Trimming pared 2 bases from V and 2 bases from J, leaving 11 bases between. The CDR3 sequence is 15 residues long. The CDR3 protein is CASSVYPGAGNTIYF. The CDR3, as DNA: TGTGCCAGCAGCGTCTATCCCGGGGCTGGAAACACCATATATTTT. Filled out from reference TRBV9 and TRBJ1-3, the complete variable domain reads DSGVTQTPKHLITATGQRVTLRCSPRSGDLSVYWYQQSLDQGLQFLIQYYNGEERAKGNILERFSAQQFPDLHSELNLSSLELGDSALYFCASSVYPGAGNTIYFGEGSWLTVV.

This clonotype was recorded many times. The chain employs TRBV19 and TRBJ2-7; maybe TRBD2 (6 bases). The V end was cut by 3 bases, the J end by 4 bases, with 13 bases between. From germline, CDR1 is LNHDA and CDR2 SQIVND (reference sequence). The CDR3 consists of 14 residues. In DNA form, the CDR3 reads TGTGCCAGTAGTATGTTCGGAGGAGGGTACGAGCAGTACTTC. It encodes CASSMFGGGYEQYF. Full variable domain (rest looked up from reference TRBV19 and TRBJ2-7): DGGITQSPKYLFRKEGQNVTLSCEQNLNHDAMYWYRQDPGQGLRLIYYSQIVNDFQKGDIAEGYSVSREKKESFPLTVTSAQKNPTAFYLCASSMFGGGYEQYFGPGTRLTVT.

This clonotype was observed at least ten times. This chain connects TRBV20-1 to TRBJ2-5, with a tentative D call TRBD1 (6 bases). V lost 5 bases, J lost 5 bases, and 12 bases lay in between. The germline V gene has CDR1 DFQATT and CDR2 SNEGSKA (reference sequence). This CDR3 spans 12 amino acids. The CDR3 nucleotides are TGCAGTGCTCAGACAGGCGGGGAGACCCAGTACTTC. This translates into CSAQTGGETQYF.

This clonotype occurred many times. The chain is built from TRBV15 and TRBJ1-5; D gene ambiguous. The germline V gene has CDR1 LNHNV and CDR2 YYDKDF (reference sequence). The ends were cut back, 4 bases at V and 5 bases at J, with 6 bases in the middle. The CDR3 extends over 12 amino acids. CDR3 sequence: CATSMKDQPQHF. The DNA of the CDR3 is TGTGCCACCAGCATGAAAGATCAGCCCCAGCATTTT.

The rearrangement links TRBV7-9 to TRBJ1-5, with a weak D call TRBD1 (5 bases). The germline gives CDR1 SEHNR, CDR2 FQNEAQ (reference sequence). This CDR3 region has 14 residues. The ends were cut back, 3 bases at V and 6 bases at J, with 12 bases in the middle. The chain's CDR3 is CASSFVGAAQPQHF. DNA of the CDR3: TGTGCCAGCAGCTTTGTAGGGGCCGCTCAGCCCCAGCATTTT.

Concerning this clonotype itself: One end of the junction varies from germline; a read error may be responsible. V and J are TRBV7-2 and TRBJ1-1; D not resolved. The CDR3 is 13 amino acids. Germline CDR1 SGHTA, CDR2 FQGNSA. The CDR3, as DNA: TGTGCCAGCAGACAACACATGAACACTGGAGCTTTCTTT. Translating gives CASRQHMNTGAFF. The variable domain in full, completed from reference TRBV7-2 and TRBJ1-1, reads GAGVSQSPSNKVTEKGKDVELRCDPISGHTALYWYRQSLGQGLEFLIYFQGNSAPDKSGLPSDRFSAERTGGSVSTLTIQRTQQEDSAVYLCASRQHMNTGAFFGQGTRLTVV.

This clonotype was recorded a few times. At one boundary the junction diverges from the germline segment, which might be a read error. DNA of the CDR3: TGTGCCAGCAGTTTAGTCAGCCGGGACTCCCTTTACGAGCGGTACTTC. Protein: CASSLVSRDSLYERYF. This chain joins TRBV7-9 and TRBJ2-7, with D possibly matching TRBD2 (6 bases). From germline, CDR1 is SEHNR and CDR2 FQNEAQ (reference sequence). This CDR3 comprises 16 residues. The full variable domain, in which reference TRBV7-9 and TRBJ2-7 provide the parts outside the CDR3, is DTGVSQNPRHKITKRGQNVTFRCDPISEHNRLYWYRQTLGQGPEFLTYFQNEAQLEKSRLLSDRFSAERPKGSFSTLEIQRTEQGDSAMYLCASSLVSRDSLYERYFGPGTRLTVT.

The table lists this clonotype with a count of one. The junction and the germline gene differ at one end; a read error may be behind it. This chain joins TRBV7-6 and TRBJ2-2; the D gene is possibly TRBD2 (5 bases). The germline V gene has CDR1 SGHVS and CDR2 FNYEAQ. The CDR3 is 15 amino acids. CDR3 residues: CASSLGGLKTGEPFF. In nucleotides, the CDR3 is TGTGCCAGCAGCTTAGGAGGACTTAAGACCGGGGAGCCGTTTTTT.

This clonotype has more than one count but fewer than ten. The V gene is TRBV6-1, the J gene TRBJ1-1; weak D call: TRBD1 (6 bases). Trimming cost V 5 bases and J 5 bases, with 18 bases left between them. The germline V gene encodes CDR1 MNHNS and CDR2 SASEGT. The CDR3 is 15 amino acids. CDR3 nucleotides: TGTGCCAGCAGTAATTACAGGGCTCCCCTGACTGAAGCTTTCTTT. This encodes CASSNYRAPLTEAFF.

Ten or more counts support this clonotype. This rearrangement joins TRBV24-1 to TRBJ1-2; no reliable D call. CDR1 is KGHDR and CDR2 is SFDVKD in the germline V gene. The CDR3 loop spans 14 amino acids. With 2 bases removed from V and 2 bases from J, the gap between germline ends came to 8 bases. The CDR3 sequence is CATSDWTTNYGYTF. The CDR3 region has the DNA TGTGCCACCAGTGATTGGACGACGAACTATGGCTACACCTTC.